This TCR beta chain was recorded in a study of blood T cell repertoires in COVID-19. Whole-study context: Samples representing acute and convalescent COVID-19 were sourced from the United States, Italy and Spain. The analysed material was cDNA or gDNA that came from T cells, B-cell-depleted T cells, or PBMCs.

CDR1 and CDR2 from the germline V gene are MGHRA and YSYEKL. The V end was cut by 0 bases, the J end by 0 bases, with 11 bases between. CDR3 length: 16 residues. This clone was recorded once. Produced via immunoSEQ multiplex PCR; TCRdb's table is partial and in-frame only. Of 130,000 to 150,000 clones listed, 88% are singletons. The chain combines TRBV4-1 with TRBJ1-1; D perhaps matches TRBD1 (5 bases). Input material: peripheral blood. The clonotype originates from a man aged 65-85 years with acute or convalescent COVID-19. The CDR3 nucleotides read TGCGCCAGCAGCCAAGATTCGCGGGGCCTGAACACTGAAGCTTTCTTT. Amino acid sequence: CASSQDSRGLNTEAFF.